This is a list of T cell receptor beta chains from one sample in a study of blood T cell repertoires in COVID-19. Assay: immunoSEQ multiplex PCR; the TCRdb copy retains only in-frame clones and omits some. This table holds some 320,000 clones, roughly 86% found once. The sample consisted of PBMCs or T cells enriched from blood (not recorded which). The receptors were gathered from a woman younger than 45 who had recovered from COVID-19. Each CDR3 is given without its conserved first and last residue. The size entry is marked missing in some rows and otherwise reads once, few, many or a size class.

V gene,clone size,CDR3 protein
TRBV4-3,.,ASSQLAGGHNEQF
TRBV7-2,.,ASSLDPGGAYEQY
TRBV14,.,ASSRYGAGAYEQY
TRBV29-1,.,SVTAGSYGYT
TRBV21-1,once,ASSTTSGGPSSTDTQY
TRBV19,.,ATYRQGTFYGYT
TRBV27,.,ASSARLVIGELF
TRBV11-2,.,ASSLAEKLF
TRBV5-5,.,ASSFLVAGDTQY
TRBV19,.,ASSSDSNTEAF
TRBV7-3,.,ASSQGASYNEQF
TRBV11-2,.,ASSGDRLFEAF
TRBV18,.,ASSLDRGSYEQY
TRBV9,.,ASSVRDNEQF